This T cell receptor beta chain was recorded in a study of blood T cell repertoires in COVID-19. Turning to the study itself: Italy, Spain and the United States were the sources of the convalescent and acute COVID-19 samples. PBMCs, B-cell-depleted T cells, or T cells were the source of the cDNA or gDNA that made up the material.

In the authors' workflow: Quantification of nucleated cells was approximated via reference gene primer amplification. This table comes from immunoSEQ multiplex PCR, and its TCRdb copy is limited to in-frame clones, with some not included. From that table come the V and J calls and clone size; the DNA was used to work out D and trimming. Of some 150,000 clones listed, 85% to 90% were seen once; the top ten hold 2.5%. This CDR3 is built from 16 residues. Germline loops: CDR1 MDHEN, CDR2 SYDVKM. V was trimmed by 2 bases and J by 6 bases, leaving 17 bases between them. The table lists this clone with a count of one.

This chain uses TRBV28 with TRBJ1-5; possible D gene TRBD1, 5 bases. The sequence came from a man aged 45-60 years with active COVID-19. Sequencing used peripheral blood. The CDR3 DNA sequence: TGTGCCAGCAGTTTAATTGGTAGGGGTCAGGTTCAGCCCCAGCATTTT. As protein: CASSLIGRGQVQPQHF.